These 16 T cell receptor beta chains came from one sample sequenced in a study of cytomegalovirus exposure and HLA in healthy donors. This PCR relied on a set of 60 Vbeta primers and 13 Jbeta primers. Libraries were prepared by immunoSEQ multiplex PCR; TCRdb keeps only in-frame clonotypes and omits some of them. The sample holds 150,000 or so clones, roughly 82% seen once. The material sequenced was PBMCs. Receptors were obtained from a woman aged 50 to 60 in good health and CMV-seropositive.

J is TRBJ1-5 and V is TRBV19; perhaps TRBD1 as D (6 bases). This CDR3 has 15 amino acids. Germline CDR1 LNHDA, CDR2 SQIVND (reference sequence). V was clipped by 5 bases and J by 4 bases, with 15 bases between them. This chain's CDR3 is CASSPSGGRNQPQHF. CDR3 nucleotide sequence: TGTGCCAGTAGTCCCAGTGGGGGCAGGAATCAGCCCCAGCATTTT.

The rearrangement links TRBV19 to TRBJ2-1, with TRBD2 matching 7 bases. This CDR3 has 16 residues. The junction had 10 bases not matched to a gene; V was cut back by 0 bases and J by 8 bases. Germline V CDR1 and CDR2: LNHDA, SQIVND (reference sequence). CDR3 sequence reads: CASSIERARGYHEQFF. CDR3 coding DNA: TGTGCCAGTAGTATAGAGAGGGCGCGGGGGTATCATGAGCAGTTCTTC.

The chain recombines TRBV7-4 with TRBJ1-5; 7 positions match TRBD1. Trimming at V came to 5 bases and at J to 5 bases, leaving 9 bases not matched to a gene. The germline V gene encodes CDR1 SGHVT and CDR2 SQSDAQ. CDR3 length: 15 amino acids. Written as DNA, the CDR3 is TGTGCCAGCAGCGTCCTCCGGGACAGCCATCAGCCCCAGCATTTT. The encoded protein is CASSVLRDSHQPQHF.

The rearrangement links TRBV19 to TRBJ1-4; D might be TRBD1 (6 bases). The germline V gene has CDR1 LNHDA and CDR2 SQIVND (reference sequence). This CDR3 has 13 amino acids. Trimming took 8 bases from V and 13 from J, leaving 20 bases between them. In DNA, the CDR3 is TGTGCCAGTGCCCCGGGACCCTTCAGGGGACTGTTTTTT. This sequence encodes CASAPGPFRGLFF. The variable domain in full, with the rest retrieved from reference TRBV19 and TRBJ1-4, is DGGITQSPKYLFRKEGQNVTLSCEQNLNHDAMYWYRQDPGQGLRLIYYSQIVNDFQKGDIAEGYSVSREKKESFPLTVTSAQKNPTAFYLCASAPGPFRGLFFGSGTQLSVL.

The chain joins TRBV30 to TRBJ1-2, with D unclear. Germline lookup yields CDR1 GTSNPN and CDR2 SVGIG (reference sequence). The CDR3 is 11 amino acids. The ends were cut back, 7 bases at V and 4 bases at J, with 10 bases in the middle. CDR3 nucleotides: TGTGCCTCGCGGGTCTCCTATGGCTACACCTTC. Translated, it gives CASRVSYGYTF.

The CDR3 DNA follows: TGTGCCAGCACGCCCAGCGGGGGGAACACCGGGGAGCTGTTTTTT. This translates into CASTPSGGNTGELFF. The rearrangement uses TRBV9 and TRBJ2-2; 8 positions agree with TRBD2. V shed 6 bases, J shed 1 base, and the junction held 5 bases outside the gene matches. The CDR3 spans 15 residues. CDR1 SGDLS and CDR2 YYNGEE come from the germline V gene.

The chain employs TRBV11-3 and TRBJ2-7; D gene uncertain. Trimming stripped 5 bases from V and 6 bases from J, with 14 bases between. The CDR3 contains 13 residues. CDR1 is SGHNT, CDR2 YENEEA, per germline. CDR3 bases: TGTGCCAGCAGCGCAGAGCGCGCCGGCGAGCAGTACTTC. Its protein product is CASSAERAGEQYF. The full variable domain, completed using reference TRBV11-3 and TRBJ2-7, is EAGVVQSPRYKIIEKKQPVAFWCNPISGHNTLYWYLQNLGQGPELLIRYENEEAVDDSQLPKDRFSAERLKGVDSTLKIQPAELGDSAVYLCASSAERAGEQYFGPGTRLTVT.

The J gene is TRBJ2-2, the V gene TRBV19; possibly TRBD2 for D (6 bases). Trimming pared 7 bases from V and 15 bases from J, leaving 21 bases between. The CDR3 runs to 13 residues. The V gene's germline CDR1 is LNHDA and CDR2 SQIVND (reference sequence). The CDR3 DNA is TGTGCCAGTACGGGACTCCTCGGTAAAGGGGTGTTTTTT. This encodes CASTGLLGKGVFF.

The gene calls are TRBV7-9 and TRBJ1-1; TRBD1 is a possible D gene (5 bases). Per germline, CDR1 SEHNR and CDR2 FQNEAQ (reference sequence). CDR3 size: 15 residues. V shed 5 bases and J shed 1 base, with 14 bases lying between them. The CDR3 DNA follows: TGTGCCAGCAGCGCCCCCGGGACTTCGAACACTGAAGCTTTCTTT. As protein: CASSAPGTSNTEAFF.

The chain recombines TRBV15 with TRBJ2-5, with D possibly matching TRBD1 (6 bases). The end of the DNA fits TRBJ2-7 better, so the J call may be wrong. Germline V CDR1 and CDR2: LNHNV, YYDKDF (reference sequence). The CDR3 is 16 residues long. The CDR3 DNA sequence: TGTGCCACCAACTCCGGCCCAGGGGAGTCAGTAAACGAGCAGTACTTC. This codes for CATNSGPGESVNEQYF.

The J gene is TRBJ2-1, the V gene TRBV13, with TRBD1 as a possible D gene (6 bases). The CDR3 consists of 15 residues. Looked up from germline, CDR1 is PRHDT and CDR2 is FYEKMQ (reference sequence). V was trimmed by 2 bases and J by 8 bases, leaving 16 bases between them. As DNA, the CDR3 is TGTGCCAGCAGCTTATATTGGGCAGAGGGGGATGAGCAGTTCTTC. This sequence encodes CASSLYWAEGDEQFF.

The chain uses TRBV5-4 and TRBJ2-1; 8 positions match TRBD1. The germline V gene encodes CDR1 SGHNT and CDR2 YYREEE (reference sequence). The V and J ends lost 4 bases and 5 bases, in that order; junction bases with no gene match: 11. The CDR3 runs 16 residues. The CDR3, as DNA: TGTGCCAGCAGCGCCAAGGACAGGGTCGCGGACAATGAGCAGTTCTTC. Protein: CASSAKDRVADNEQFF.

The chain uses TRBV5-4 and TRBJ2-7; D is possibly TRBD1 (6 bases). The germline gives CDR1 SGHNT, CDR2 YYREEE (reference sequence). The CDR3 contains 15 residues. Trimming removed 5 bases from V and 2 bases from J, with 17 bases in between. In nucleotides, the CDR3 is TGTGCCAGCAGTTCTCAACAGGGCTTTACCTACGAGCAGTACTTC. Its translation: CASSSQQGFTYEQYF.

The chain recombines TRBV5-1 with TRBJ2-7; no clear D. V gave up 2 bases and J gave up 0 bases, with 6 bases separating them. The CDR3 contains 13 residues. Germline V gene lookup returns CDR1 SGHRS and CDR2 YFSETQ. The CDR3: CASSFTSSYEQYF. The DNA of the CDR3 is TGCGCCAGCAGCTTCACCAGCTCCTACGAGCAGTACTTC.

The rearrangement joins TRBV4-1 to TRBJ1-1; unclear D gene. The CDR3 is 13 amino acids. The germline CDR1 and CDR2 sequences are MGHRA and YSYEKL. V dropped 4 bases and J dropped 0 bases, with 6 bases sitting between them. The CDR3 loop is CASSPYLNTEAFF. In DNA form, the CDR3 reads TGCGCCAGCAGCCCCTACCTGAACACTGAAGCTTTCTTT.

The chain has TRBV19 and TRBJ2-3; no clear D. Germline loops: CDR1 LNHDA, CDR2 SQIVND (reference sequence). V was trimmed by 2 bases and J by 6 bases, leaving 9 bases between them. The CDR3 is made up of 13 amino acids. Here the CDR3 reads CASSISLGDTQYF. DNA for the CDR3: TGTGCCAGTAGTATATCACTCGGGGATACGCAGTATTTT.